Here is one T cell receptor beta chain with its context. Its target antigen remains unknown. Base quality data are lacking; no much larger clone is found one base away. This entry comes from a study of OX40 agonist ivuxolimab in advanced cancers. Notes on the research overall: The costimulatory receptor OX40 (CD134) was targeted by ivuxolimab, a fully human IgG2 agonistic monoclonal antibody. Intravenous ivuxolimab was administered to patients every 2 weeks at six dose levels: 0.01, 0.1, 0.3, 1.5, 3 and 10 mg/kg. Of the approximately 50 patients in dose escalation, 19 had hepatocellular carcinoma, some 15 had melanoma, 9 had renal cell carcinoma and 9 had head and neck cancer. In the dose-escalation cohort, 65% to 85% of patients were male, and the mean age was approximately 60 years with a range of roughly 20 to 85. Prior anti-PD-1, anti-PD-L1 or anti-CTLA-4 therapy was permitted, and checkpoint inhibitors had been received by about 37% of dose-escalation patients. Partial responses were achieved by three dose-escalation patients, of whom one had hepatocellular carcinoma and two had cutaneous melanoma. The purpose of peripheral TCRbeta sequencing was to test whether ivuxolimab changed TCR sequence diversity and led to clonal T-cell expansion. The paper reports the monotherapy dose-escalation portion (N of about 56 patients) of the phase I ivuxolimab trial. The investigation overall reported the following: Low levels of normalized T-cell clonal expansion were also shown by some nonresponding patients. After ivuxolimab, expanded clones were on average more numerous among CD8+ T cells than among CD4+ T cells. In the 0.1-3.0 mg/kg groups, partial responders had among the lowest normalized peripheral clonal expansion, particularly in CD8+ T cells. Clonal expansion of both CD4+ and CD8+ blood T cells was observed from baseline to week 6 at doses 0.1 to 3.0 mg/kg. Which antigens the clonally expanded peripheral T cells were specific for was not determined.

For sequencing of the TCRbeta CDR3 region, genomic DNA was extracted from the sorted cells. The immunoSEQ Assay was used for sequencing of TCRbeta CDR3 regions. TCRdb obtained this table from immuneACCESS and retained in-frame rearrangements with V and J assigned. These tables miss some clones; where compared with another copy, unresolved V genes account for less than half of the shortfall, and the remainder is unexplained. The sample table holds 35,000 to 40,000 clones, of which 70% to 90% were seen once. Clones ranked in the top ten supply 2% to 2.5% of the sample. Trimmed from V: 3 bases; trimmed from J: 2 bases; junction bases lacking a gene match: 4. The CDR3 runs 17 amino acids, cysteine and phenylalanine included. The DNA shown is the 51-base CDR3, in frame from base 1. Taken from the germline V gene (reference sequence), the CDR1 and CDR2 loops are SEHNR and FQNEAQ. The trial excluded patients who had a history of autoimmune disease or who were on systemic immunosuppression. In every dose cohort, peripheral blood was drawn for TCR sequencing at baseline, cycle 4 day 1, and cycle 7 day 1. The samples were taken from a phase I, first-in-human, multicenter, open-label dose-escalation trial of ivuxolimab. Adults with locally advanced or metastatic head and neck squamous cell, hepatocellular, melanoma or renal cell carcinoma were enrolled in the trial. Before TCR sequencing, CD4+ T cells and CD8+ T cells from peripheral blood were sorted into separate populations.

The rearranged chain carries TRBV7-9 and TRBJ2-6, with 10 bases matching TRBD1. The sample consisted of CD4+ or CD8+ T cells sorted from blood, taken in a trial of the OX40 agonist ivuxolimab. The receptor was isolated from an adult with an advanced solid tumor such as melanoma, head and neck, liver or kidney cancer. The CDR3 corresponds to CASSFLTGGAGANVLTF. The DNA is as follows: TGTGCCAGCAGCTTTCTGACAGGGGGCGCTGGGGCCAACGTCCTGACTTTC.